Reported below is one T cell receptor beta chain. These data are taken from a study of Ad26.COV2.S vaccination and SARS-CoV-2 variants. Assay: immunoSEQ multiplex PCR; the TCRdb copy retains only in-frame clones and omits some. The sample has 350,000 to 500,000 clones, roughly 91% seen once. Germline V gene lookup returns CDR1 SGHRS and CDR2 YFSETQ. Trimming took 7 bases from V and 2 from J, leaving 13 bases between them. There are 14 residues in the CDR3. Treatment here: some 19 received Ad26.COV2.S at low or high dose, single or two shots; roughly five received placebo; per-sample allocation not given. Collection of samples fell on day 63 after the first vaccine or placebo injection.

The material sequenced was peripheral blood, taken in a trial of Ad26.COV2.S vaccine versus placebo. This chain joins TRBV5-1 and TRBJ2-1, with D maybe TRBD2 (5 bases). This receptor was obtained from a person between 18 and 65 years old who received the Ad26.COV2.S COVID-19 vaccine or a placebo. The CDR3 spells CASSKGLPYNEQFF. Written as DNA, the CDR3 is TGCGCCAGCTCGAAAGGACTGCCCTACAATGAGCAGTTCTTC.